One TCR beta chain is described in this entry. The data were obtained in a study of T cell changes during pregnancy in multiple sclerosis. Measured with immunoSEQ multiplex PCR; TCRdb has only the in-frame clones, and not every one. The sample shows just over 30,000 clones, 89% of them seen only once. Unmatched junction bases numbered 10, after V lost 0 bases and J lost 4 bases. The germline gives CDR1 LGHNA, CDR2 YSLEER. This CDR3 comprises 18 residues. The chain joins TRBV4-3 to TRBJ2-3; 10 bases are shared with TRBD2. The TCR comes from a female donor with multiple sclerosis, enrolled in a pregnancy study. The material sequenced was CD8+ T cells from peripheral blood mononuclear cells, taken in the second trimester of pregnancy. The chain's CDR3 is CASSQDGPSGSGADTQYF. CDR3 nucleotide sequence: TGCGCCAGCAGCCAAGATGGTCCTAGCGGGAGTGGCGCAGATACGCAGTATTTT.